This is a list of T cell receptor beta chains from one sample in a study of T cell changes during pregnancy in multiple sclerosis. Sequencing was performed with immunoSEQ multiplex PCR; in TCRdb, only in-frame clones are kept and a portion is missing. The sample yields about 38,000 clones, more than 75% seen once. The sample consisted of CD8+ T cells from peripheral blood mononuclear cells, taken in the third trimester of pregnancy. All receptors derive from a female donor with multiple sclerosis, enrolled in a pregnancy study. The CDR3 runs from the conserved cysteine through the conserved F or W. A D gene is named only where the DNA matches it firmly. Size tells how often a clone was seen (once, few, many) or the class of an expanded clone, and some rows leave it out.

TRBV2,once,.,TRBJ2-1,CASGSIIEQFF,TGTGCCAGCGGGAGTATTATTGAGCAGTTCTTC
TRBV19,.,TRBD1,TRBJ1-4,CASSSPGQTEKLFF,TGTGCCAGTAGTTCCCCGGGACAGACTGAAAAACTGTTTTTT
TRBV30,.,TRBD1,TRBJ1-6,CAWSVLGQGNSPLHF,TGTGCCTGGAGTGTCTTGGGACAGGGAAATTCACCCCTCCACTTT
TRBV7-9,.,.,TRBJ2-5,CASSLVGLEETQYF,TGTGCCAGCAGCTTGGTGGGGCTCGAAGAGACCCAGTACTTC
TRBV15,once,TRBD1,TRBJ2-7,CATSISNRDRELYEQYF,TGTGCCACCAGCATTTCGAACCGGGACAGGGAACTCTACGAGCAGTACTTC
TRBV9,.,.,TRBJ2-3,CASSHYPLTDTQYF,TGTGCCAGCAGCCACTATCCTCTCACAGATACGCAGTATTTT
TRBV5-1,.,.,TRBJ2-7,CASSPRGPYEQYF,TGCGCCAGCTCCCCCAGGGGACCCTACGAGCAGTACTTC
TRBV10-3,.,.,TRBJ2-1,CAISTGLYNEQFF,TGTGCCATCAGCACGGGGTTATACAATGAGCAGTTCTTC
TRBV4-2,.,.,TRBJ1-3,CASSQVMESSGNTIYF,TGTGCCAGCAGCCAAGTTATGGAGAGCTCTGGAAACACCATATATTTT
TRBV5-1,once,.,TRBJ1-2,CARERPADYGYTF,TGCGCCAGAGAAAGACCGGCGGACTATGGCTACACCTTC
TRBV4-1,.,.,TRBJ2-7,CASSQADSPSYEQYF,TGCGCCAGCAGCCAAGCGGACAGCCCGTCCTACGAGCAGTACTTC
TRBV10-3,.,TRBD2,TRBJ2-1,CAITPTSRISYNEQFF,TGTGCCATCACCCCGACTAGCCGCATCTCCTACAATGAGCAGTTCTTC
TRBV28,few,TRBD1,TRBJ2-5,CASSLWGQGVVTETQYF,TGTGCCAGCAGTTTATGGGGCCAGGGGGTTGTAACGGAGACCCAGTACTTC
TRBV7-3,.,.,TRBJ1-1,CASSSNSKPNTEAFF,TGTGCCAGCAGCTCTAACAGTAAACCAAACACTGAAGCTTTCTTT
TRBV9,.,.,TRBJ2-3,CASSVGRGSYTDTQYF,TGTGCCAGCAGCGTAGGCCGAGGGAGCTACACAGATACGCAGTATTTT
TRBV29-1,.,.,TRBJ2-3,CSAGRRDTQYF,TGCAGCGCCGGAAGGCGGGATACGCAGTATTTT
TRBV9,.,.,TRBJ1-2,CASSVDYVGLGGYTF,TGTGCCAGCAGCGTAGACTACGTGGGGCTAGGTGGCTACACCTTC
TRBV4-2,.,TRBD2,TRBJ2-1,CASSQGEGFYNEQFF,TGTGCCAGCAGCCAAGGGGAGGGGTTCTACAATGAGCAGTTCTTC
TRBV5-6,once,TRBD1,TRBJ2-7,CASSLAGTGGYEQYF,TGTGCCAGCAGCTTGGCCGGGACAGGGGGCTACGAGCAGTACTTC
TRBV7-8,.,.,TRBJ2-3,CASSLVVVAGDTQYF,TGTGCCAGCAGCTTAGTCGTGGTAGCTGGGGATACGCAGTATTTT
TRBV28,.,TRBD1,TRBJ1-1,CASSFKGGVTEAFF,TGTGCCAGCAGTTTTAAAGGGGGCGTGACTGAAGCTTTCTTT
TRBV9,.,TRBD2,TRBJ2-1,CASSASGTRYNEQFF,TGTGCCAGCAGCGCCTCCGGGACTAGATATAATGAGCAGTTCTTC
TRBV27,.,.,TRBJ2-1,CASSPGLPNYNEQFF,TGTGCCAGCAGCCCTGGACTACCTAACTACAATGAGCAGTTCTTC
TRBV29-1,.,TRBD2,TRBJ2-3,CSVEWAGGSDTQYF,TGCAGCGTTGAATGGGCGGGGGGATCAGATACGCAGTATTTT
TRBV29-1,.,.,TRBJ1-1,CSVVETEAFF,TGCAGCGTTGTGGAGACTGAAGCTTTCTTT
TRBV5-4,.,.,TRBJ2-6,CASSLPGVPGANVLTF,TGTGCCAGCAGCTTGCCAGGGGTCCCTGGGGCCAACGTCCTGACTTTC